Shown below are 15 T cell receptor beta chains from a single sample sequenced in a study of T cell responses to AZD1222 COVID-19 vaccine. The assay was immunoSEQ multiplex PCR, and TCRdb's table has in-frame clones only and misses some. This table has approximately 120,000 clones, more than 70% appearing once. Sequencing used peripheral blood, obtained on day 0 of AZD1222 vaccination. These receptor sequences come from an adult in good health.

The count of this clone is one. V is TRBV30 and J is TRBJ1-5; D is perhaps TRBD1 (6 bases). CDR3 size: 15 residues. Trimming pared 4 bases from V and 2 bases from J, leaving 15 bases between. CDR1 is GTSNPN, CDR2 SVGIG, per germline (reference sequence). The CDR3 DNA follows: TGTGCCTGGACGAAGGAGGACAGCCGCAATCAGCCCCAGCATTTT. This encodes CAWTKEDSRNQPQHF.

In its sample, this clone was seen once. V usage is TRBV7-6 and J usage is TRBJ2-2, with TRBD1 as a possible D gene (6 bases). Germline-derived CDR1 and CDR2 are SGHVS and FNYEAQ. V lost 2 bases, J lost 2 bases, and 18 bases lay in between. The CDR3 loop spans 18 amino acids. The CDR3 loop reads CASSLMTHGQFNTGELFF. The DNA for the CDR3 is TGTGCCAGCAGCTTAATGACCCATGGACAGTTTAACACCGGGGAGCTGTTTTTT.

This clone was recorded once. V and J are TRBV12-5 and TRBJ2-2, with D tentatively TRBD1 (6 bases). The germline CDR1 and CDR2 sequences are LGHNT and FRNRAP. Trimming pared 2 bases from V and 6 bases from J, leaving 16 bases between. CDR3 length equals 16 residues. The CDR3 loop reads CASGLTTGTFPGELFF. In DNA form, the CDR3 reads TGTGCTAGTGGTTTGACAACCGGGACATTCCCCGGGGAGCTGTTTTTT.

V is TRBV5-5 and J is TRBJ1-1; D remains ambiguous. The V gene's germline CDR1 is SGHKS and CDR2 YYEKEE (reference sequence). Between the trimmed V and J ends, which lost 0 bases and 0 bases, there was a span of 15 bases. The CDR3 is 17 amino acids. CDR3 in DNA: TGTGCCAGCAGCTTGGGACGCACACCATCTATGAACACTGAAGCTTTCTTT. It codes for CASSLGRTPSMNTEAFF. Variable domain in full (rest from reference TRBV5-5 and TRBJ1-1): DAGVTQSPTHLIKTRGQQVTLRCSPISGHKSVSWYQQVLGQGPQFIFQYYEKEERGRGNFPDRFSARQFPNYSSELNVNALLLGDSALYLCASSLGRTPSMNTEAFFGQGTRLTVV.

V usage is TRBV28 and J usage is TRBJ1-2; 7 positions match TRBD1. Germline assignment: CDR1 MDHEN and CDR2 SYDVKM. Losses at the gene ends were 7 bases for V and 7 bases for J; bases not matched to a gene: 6. The CDR3 has 12 residues. The CDR3 nucleotides are TGTGCCAGCACCCTCAGACAGGGTGGCTACACCTTC. Its protein product is CASTLRQGGYTF.

The chain joins TRBV6-2 or TRBV6-3 to TRBJ2-7; D possibly corresponds to TRBD1 (5 bases). V lost 5 bases, J lost 4 bases, and 15 bases lay in between. The CDR3 covers 14 residues. Germline V gene lookup returns CDR1 MNHEY and CDR2 SVGEGT. CDR3 loop: CASSKEGERYEQYF. CDR3 sequence (DNA): TGTGCCAGCAGTAAAGAAGGGGAACGTTACGAGCAGTACTTC.

The chain links TRBV3-1 (or the pseudogene TRBV3-2) to TRBJ1-2; TRBD1 agrees at 7 bases. The V segment lost 7 bases and the J segment 5 bases; nucleotides outside the gene matches: 7. The germline V gene encodes CDR1 LGHDT and CDR2 YNNKEL (reference sequence). The CDR3 is 13 amino acids. CDR3 in DNA: TGTGCCAGCAAGCCGGGGACAGCTTATGGCTACACCTTC. The encoded protein is CASKPGTAYGYTF.

The J gene is TRBJ2-6, the V gene TRBV14; D not resolved. Trimming stripped 1 base from V and 0 bases from J, with 16 bases between. Germline CDR1 is SGHDN and CDR2 is FVKESK. This CDR3 has 19 amino acids. The CDR3 is CASSQVSGYATSGANVLTF. DNA for the CDR3: TGTGCCAGCAGCCAAGTTTCCGGCTACGCAACCTCTGGGGCCAACGTCCTGACTTTC.

The rearrangement links TRBV29-1 to TRBJ2-1; 9 bases match TRBD2. CDR1 is SQVTM and CDR2 is ANQGSEA in the germline V gene. The CDR3 is made up of 14 amino acids. V was pared by 4 bases and J by 9 bases, with 10 bases of the junction left unmatched. CDR3 DNA: TGCAGCGTTGGGTCTAGCGGGACAAAAAGTGAGCAGTTCTTC. It translates to CSVGSSGTKSEQFF.

The chain's CDR3 is CASSIKAGTGDEKLFF. The CDR3 DNA reads as TGTGCCAGTAGTATTAAAGCCGGGACAGGGGATGAAAAACTGTTTTTT. The chain links TRBV19 to TRBJ1-4; TRBD1 aligns across 10 bases. Germline CDR1 reads LNHDA; CDR2 reads SQIVND (reference sequence). Trimming removed 3 bases from V and 6 bases from J; junction bases left unmatched: 7. The CDR3 length is 16 residues.

CDR3 amino acids: CASSLWGADYNEQFF. CDR3 DNA sequence: TGTGCCAGCAGTTTGTGGGGGGCAGACTACAATGAGCAGTTCTTC. The rearrangement joins TRBV6-5 to TRBJ2-1; D may correspond to TRBD1 or TRBD2 (6 bases each). CDR1 is MNHEY and CDR2 is SVGAGI in the germline V gene. The germline V and J ends were trimmed by 4 bases and 3 bases, with 13 bases remaining between them. The CDR3 loop spans 15 amino acids.

The V call is TRBV9, the J call TRBJ2-3, with 12 bases that match TRBD2. Germline V gene data show CDR1 as SGDLS and CDR2 as YYNGEE. The CDR3 is 16 amino acids. Trimming at V came to 3 bases and at J to 6 bases, leaving 8 bases not matched to a gene. CDR3 sequence: CASSGTSGGTFDTQYF. The CDR3 bases are TGTGCCAGCAGCGGAACTAGCGGGGGGACCTTCGATACGCAGTATTTT.

This clone is a singleton in its sample. The chain carries TRBV9 and TRBJ2-7, with D unresolved. V gave up 0 bases and J gave up 4 bases, with 8 bases separating them. CDR1 and CDR2 (germline): SGDLS, YYNGEE. The CDR3 is 13 amino acids. CDR3 sequence (DNA): TGTGCCAGCAGCGTAGCCCCCGGGTACGAGCAGTACTTC. It encodes CASSVAPGYEQYF.

The gene calls are TRBV30 and TRBJ1-1, with TRBD1 identical over 9 bases. Germline V gene data show CDR1 as GTSNPN and CDR2 as SVGIG (reference sequence). The CDR3 is made up of 13 amino acids. V was clipped by 0 bases and J by 4 bases; unmatched bases: 0. The chain's CDR3 is CAWSVGQGTEAFF. The CDR3 nucleotides read TGTGCCTGGAGTGTGGGACAGGGCACTGAAGCTTTCTTT.

CDR3 loop: CASTPKGTGQALPYGYTF. In nucleotides, the CDR3 is TGTGCCAGTACCCCGAAGGGGACAGGACAAGCCCTACCCTATGGCTACACCTTC. The rearrangement joins TRBV19 to TRBJ1-2, with 8 positions matching TRBD1. The V segment lost 7 bases and the J segment 4 bases; nucleotides outside the gene matches: 20. CDR1 and CDR2 from the germline V gene are LNHDA and SQIVND (reference sequence). The CDR3 consists of 18 residues.